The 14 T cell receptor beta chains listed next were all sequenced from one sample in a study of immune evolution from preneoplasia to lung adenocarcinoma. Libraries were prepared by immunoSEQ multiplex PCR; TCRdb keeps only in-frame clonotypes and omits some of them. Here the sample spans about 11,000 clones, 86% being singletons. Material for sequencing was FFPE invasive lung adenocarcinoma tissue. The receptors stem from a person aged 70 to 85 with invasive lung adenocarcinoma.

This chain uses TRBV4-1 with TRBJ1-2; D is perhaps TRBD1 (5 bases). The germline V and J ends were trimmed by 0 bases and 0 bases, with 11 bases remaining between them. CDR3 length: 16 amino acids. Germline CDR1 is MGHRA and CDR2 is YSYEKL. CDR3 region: CASSQDRDGANYGYTF. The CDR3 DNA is TGCGCCAGCAGCCAAGACCGGGACGGAGCTAACTATGGCTACACCTTC.

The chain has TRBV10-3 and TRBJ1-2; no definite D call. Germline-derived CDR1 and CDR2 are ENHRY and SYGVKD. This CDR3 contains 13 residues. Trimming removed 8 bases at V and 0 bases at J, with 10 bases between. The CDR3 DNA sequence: TGTGCCATCGCGCCGGCGGCTAACTATGGCTACACCTTC. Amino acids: CAIAPAANYGYTF.

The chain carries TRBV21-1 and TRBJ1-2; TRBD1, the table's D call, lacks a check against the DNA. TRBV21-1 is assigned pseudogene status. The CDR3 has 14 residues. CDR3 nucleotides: TGTGCCAGCAGCAAAATTGACAGGGGGTATGGCTACACCTTC. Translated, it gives CASSKIDRGYGYTF.

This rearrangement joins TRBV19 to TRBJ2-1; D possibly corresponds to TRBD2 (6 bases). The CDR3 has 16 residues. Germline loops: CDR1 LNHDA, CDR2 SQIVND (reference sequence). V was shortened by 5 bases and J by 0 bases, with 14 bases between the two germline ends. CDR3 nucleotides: TGTGCCAGTAGTGGCCGGGACTCGAGCTCCTACAATGAGCAGTTCTTC. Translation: CASSGRDSSSYNEQFF.

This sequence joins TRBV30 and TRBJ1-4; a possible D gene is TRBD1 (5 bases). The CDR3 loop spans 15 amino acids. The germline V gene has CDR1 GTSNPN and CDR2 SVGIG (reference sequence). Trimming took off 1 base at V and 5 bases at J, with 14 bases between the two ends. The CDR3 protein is CAWSDSHWGNEKLFF. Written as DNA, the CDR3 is TGTGCCTGGAGTGACTCACACTGGGGGAATGAAAAACTGTTTTTT.

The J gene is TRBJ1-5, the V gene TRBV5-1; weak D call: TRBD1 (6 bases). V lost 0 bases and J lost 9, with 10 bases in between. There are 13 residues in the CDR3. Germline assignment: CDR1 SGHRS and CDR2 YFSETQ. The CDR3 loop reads CASSLEGDRPQHF. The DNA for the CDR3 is TGCGCCAGCAGCTTGGAGGGGGATCGGCCCCAGCATTTT.

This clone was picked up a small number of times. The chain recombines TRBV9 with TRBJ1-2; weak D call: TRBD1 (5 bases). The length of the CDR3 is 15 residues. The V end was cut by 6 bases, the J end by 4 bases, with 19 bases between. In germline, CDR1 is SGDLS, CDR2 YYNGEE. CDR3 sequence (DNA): TGTGCCAGCACAGAAGACGGCCGGGGCTCCTATGGCTACACCTTC. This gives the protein CASTEDGRGSYGYTF. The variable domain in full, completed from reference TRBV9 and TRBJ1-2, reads DSGVTQTPKHLITATGQRVTLRCSPRSGDLSVYWYQQSLDQGLQFLIQYYNGEERAKGNILERFSAQQFPDLHSELNLSSLELGDSALYFCASTEDGRGSYGYTFGSGTRLTVV.

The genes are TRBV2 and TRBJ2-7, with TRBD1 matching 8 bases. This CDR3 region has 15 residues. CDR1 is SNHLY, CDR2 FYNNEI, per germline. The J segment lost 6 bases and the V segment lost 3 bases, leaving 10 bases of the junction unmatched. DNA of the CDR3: TGTGCCAGCAGTGAGTACTTACAGGGGGTGATCGAGCAGTACTTC. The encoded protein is CASSEYLQGVIEQYF.

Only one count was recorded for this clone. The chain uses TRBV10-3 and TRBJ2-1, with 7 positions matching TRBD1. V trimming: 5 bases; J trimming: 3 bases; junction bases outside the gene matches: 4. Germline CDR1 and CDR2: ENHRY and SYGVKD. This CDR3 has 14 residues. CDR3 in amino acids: CAISRQGNYNEQFF. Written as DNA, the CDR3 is TGTGCCATCAGTAGACAGGGTAACTACAATGAGCAGTTCTTC.

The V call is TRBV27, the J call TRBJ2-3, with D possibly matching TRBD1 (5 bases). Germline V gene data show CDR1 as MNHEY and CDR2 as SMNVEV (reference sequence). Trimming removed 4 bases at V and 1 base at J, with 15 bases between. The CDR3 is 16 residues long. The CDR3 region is CASSYQGVWGTDTQYF. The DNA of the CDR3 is TGTGCCAGCAGTTACCAAGGGGTTTGGGGCACAGATACGCAGTATTTT.

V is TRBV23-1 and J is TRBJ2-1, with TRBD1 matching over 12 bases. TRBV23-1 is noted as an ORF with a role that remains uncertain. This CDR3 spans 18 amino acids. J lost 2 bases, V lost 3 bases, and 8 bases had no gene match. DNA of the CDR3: TGCGCCAGCAGTCACCCTCCTGGGACAGGGGGCACCTACAATGAGCAGTTCTTC. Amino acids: CASSHPPGTGGTYNEQFF.

DNA of the CDR3: TGTGCCAGCAGACATGCAAACATTCAGTACTTC. Translating gives CASRHANIQYF. The genes are TRBV27 and TRBJ2-4; D is unresolved. V lost 6 bases, J lost 6 bases, and 6 bases lay in between. Germline CDR1 is MNHEY and CDR2 is SMNVEV (reference sequence). The CDR3 loop spans 11 amino acids.

CDR3 loop: CASSFQSWAGGELFF. Written as DNA, the CDR3 is TGCGCCAGCAGCTTCCAGTCCTGGGCGGGCGGGGAGCTGTTTTTT. The chain joins TRBV5-1 to TRBJ2-2; D perhaps matches TRBD2 (5 bases). V lost 2 bases and J lost 7, with 15 bases in between. This CDR3 spans 15 amino acids. Germline CDR1 is SGHRS and CDR2 is YFSETQ.

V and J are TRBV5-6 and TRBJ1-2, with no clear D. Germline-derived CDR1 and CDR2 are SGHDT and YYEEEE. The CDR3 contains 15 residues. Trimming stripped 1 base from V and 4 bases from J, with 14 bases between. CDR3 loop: CASSLKLGSGYGYTF. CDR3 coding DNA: TGTGCCAGCAGCTTGAAATTAGGGTCGGGCTATGGCTACACCTTC.